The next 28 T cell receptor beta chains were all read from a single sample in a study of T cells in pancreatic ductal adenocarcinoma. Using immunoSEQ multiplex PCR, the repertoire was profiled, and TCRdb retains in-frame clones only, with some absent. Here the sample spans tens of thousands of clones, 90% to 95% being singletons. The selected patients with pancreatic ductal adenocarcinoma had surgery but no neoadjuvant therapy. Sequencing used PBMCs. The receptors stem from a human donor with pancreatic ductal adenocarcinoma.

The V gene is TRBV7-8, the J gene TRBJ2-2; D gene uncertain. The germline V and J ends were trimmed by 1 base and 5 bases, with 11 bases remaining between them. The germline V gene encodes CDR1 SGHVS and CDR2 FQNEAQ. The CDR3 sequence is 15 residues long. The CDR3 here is CASSLVAPMTGELFF. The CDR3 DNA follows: TGTGCCAGCAGCTTAGTTGCACCGATGACCGGGGAGCTGTTTTTT.

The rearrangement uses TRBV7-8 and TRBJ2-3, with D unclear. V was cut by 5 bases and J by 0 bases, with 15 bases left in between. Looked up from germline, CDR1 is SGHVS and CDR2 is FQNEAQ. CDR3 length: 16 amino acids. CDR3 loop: CASSPWISSSTDTQYF. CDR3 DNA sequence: TGTGCCAGCAGCCCCTGGATATCATCGAGCACAGATACGCAGTATTTT.

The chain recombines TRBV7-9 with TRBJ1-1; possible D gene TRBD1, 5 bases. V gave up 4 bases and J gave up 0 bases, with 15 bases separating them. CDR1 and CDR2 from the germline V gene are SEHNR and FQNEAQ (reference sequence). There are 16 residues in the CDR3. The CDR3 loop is CASSSRAGRMNTEAFF. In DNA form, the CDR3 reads TGTGCCAGCAGCTCGCGTGCGGGGCGAATGAACACTGAAGCTTTCTTT.

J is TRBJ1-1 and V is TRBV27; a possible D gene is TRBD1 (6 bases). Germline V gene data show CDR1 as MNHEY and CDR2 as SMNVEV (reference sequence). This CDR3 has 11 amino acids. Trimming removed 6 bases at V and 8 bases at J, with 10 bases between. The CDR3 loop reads CASSTGTEAFF. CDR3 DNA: TGTGCCAGCAGCACCGGGACAGAAGCTTTCTTT.

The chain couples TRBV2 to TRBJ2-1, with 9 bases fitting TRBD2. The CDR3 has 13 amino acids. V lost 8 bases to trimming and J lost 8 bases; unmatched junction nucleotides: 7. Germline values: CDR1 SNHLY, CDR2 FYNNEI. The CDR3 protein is CASAAGGWDEQFF. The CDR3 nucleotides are TGTGCCAGCGCGGCGGGAGGGTGGGATGAGCAGTTCTTC.

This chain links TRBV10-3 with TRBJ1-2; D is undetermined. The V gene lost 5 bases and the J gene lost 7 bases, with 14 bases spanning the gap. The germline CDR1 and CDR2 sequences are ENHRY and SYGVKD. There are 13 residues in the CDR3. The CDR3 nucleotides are TGTGCCATCAGTTCTGAGGGAGGGCCTGGCTACACCTTC. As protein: CAISSEGGPGYTF.

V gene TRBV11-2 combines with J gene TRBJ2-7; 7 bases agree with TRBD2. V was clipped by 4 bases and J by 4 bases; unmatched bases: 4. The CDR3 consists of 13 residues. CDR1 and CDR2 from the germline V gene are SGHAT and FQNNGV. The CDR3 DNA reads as TGTGCCAGCAGCTATGCGGGAGAGTACGAGCAGTACTTC. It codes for CASSYAGEYEQYF.

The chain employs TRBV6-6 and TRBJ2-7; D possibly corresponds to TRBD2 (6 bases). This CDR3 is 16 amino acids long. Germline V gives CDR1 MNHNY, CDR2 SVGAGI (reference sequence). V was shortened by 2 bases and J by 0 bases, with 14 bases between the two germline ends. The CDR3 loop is CASSYGRRADSYEQYF. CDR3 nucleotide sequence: TGTGCCAGCAGTTACGGGAGGCGGGCAGACTCCTACGAGCAGTACTTC.

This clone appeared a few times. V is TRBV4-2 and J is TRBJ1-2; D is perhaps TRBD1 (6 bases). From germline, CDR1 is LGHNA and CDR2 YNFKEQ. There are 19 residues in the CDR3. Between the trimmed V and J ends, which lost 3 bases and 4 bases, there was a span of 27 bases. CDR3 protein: CASSQGDGGAAPRGYGYTF. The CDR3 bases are TGTGCCAGCAGCCAGGGTGATGGGGGCGCGGCCCCGAGGGGCTATGGCTACACCTTC.

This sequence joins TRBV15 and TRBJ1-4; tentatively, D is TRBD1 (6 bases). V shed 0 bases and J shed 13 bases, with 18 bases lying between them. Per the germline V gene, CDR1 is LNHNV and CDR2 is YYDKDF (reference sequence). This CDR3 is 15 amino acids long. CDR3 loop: CATSRDRGGLARLFF. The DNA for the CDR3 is TGTGCCACCAGCAGAGATAGAGGGGGGCTCGCCAGACTGTTTTTT.

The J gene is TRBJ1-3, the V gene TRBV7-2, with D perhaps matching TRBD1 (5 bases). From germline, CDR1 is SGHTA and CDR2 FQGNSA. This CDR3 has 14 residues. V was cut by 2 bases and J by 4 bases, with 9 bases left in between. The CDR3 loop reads CASSLRGTGNTIYF. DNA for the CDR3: TGTGCCAGCAGCTTAAGGGGCACCGGAAACACCATATATTTT.

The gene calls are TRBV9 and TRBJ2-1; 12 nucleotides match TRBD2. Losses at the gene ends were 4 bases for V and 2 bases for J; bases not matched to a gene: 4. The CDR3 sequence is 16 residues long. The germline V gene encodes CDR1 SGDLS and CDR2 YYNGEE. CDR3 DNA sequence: TGTGCCAGCAGCATACTAGCGGGAGGCCCCTACAATGAGCAGTTCTTC. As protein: CASSILAGGPYNEQFF.

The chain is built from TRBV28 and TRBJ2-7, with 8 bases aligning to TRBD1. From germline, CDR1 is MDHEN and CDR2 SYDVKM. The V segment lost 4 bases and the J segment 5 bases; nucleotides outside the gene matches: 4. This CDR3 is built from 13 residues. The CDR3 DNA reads TGTGCCAGCAGTTCGCAGGGGGCCCACGAGCAGTACTTC. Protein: CASSSQGAHEQYF.

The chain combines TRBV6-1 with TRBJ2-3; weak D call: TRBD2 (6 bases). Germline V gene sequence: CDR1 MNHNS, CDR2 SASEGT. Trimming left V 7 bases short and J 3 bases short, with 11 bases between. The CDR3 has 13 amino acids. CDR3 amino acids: CASTVAATDTQYF. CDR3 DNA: TGTGCCAGCACCGTAGCGGCGACAGATACGCAGTATTTT.

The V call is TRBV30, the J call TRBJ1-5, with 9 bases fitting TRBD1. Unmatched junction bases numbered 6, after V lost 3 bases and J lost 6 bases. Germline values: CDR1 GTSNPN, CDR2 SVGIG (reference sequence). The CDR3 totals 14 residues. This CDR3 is CAWSLTGGGQPQHF. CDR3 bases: TGTGCCTGGAGCCTAACAGGGGGCGGTCAGCCCCAGCATTTT.

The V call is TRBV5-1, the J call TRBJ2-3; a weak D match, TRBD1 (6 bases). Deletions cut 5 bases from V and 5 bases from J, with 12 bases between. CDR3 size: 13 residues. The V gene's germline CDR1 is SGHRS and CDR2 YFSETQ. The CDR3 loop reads CASRTGGRDTQYF. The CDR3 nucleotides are TGCGCCAGCAGGACAGGTGGACGAGATACGCAGTATTTT. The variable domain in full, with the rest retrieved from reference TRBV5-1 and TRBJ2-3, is KAGVTQTPRYLIKTRGQQVTLSCSPISGHRSVSWYQQTPGQGLQFLFEYFSETQRNKGNFPGRFSGRQFSNSRSEMNVSTLELGDSALYLCASRTGGRDTQYFGPGTRLTVL.

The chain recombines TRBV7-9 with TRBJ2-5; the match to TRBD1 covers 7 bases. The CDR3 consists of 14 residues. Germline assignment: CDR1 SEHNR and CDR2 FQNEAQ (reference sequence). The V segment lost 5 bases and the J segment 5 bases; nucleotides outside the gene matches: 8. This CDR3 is CASSLSTGMETQYF. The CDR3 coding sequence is TGTGCCAGCAGCCTCTCGACAGGGATGGAGACCCAGTACTTC.

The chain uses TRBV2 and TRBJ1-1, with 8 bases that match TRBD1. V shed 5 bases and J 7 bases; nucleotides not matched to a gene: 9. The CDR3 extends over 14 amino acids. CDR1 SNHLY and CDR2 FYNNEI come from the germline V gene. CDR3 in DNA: TGTGCCAGCAGTCCTGACAGGGGCAGATATGAAGCTTTCTTT. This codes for CASSPDRGRYEAFF.

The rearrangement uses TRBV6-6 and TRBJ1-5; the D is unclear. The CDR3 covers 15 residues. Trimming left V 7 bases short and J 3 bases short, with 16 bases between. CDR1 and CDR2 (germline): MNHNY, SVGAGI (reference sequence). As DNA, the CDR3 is TGTGCCAGCATTATCGACGGGAACAACAATCAGCCCCAGCATTTT. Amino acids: CASIIDGNNNQPQHF.

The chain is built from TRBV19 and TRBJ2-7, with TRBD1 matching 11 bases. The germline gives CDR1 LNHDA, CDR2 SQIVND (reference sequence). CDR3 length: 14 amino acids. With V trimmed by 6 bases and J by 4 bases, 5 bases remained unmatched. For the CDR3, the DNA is TGTGCCAGTAGCCCGGACAGGGGGCGATACGAGCAGTACTTC. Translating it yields CASSPDRGRYEQYF. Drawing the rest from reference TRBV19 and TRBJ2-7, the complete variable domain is DGGITQSPKYLFRKEGQNVTLSCEQNLNHDAMYWYRQDPGQGLRLIYYSQIVNDFQKGDIAEGYSVSREKKESFPLTVTSAQKNPTAFYLCASSPDRGRYEQYFGPGTRLTVT.

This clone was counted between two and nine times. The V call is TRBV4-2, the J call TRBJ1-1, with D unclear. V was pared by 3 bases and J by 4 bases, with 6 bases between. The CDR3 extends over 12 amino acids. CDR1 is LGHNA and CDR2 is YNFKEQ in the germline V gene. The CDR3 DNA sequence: TGTGCCAGCAGCCACTGGGGCACTGAAGCTTTCTTT. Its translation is CASSHWGTEAFF.

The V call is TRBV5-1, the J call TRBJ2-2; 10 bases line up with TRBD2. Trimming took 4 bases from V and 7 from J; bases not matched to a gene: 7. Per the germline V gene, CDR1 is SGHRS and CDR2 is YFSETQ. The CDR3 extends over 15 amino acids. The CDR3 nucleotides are TGCGCCAGCAGCCCCACGGAGCGGGAGGGCGGGGAGCTGTTTTTT. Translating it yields CASSPTEREGGELFF.

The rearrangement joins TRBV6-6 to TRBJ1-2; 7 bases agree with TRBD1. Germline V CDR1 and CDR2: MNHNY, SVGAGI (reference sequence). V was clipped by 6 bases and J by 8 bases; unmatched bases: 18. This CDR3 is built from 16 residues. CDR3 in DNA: TGTGCCAGCAGCCAACTAACAGGGGCCGGGCCTAGGGGCTACACCTTC. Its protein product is CASSQLTGAGPRGYTF.

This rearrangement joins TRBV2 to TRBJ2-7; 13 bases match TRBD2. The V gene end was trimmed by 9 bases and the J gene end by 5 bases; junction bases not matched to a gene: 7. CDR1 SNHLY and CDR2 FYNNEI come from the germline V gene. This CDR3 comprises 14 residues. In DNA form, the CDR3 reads TGTGCCAGTACACTAGCGGGAGGGCGCAACGAGCAGTACTTC. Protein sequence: CASTLAGGRNEQYF. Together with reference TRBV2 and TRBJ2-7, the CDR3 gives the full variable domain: EPEVTQTPSHQVTQMGQEVILRCVPISNHLYFYWYRQILGQKVEFLVSFYNNEISEKSEIFDDQFSVERPDGSNFTLKIRSTKLEDSAMYFCASTLAGGRNEQYFGPGTRLTVT.

The chain's CDR3 is CASSQVGGTQYF. The CDR3 DNA is TGTGCCAGCAGCCAGGTGGGGGGGACCCAGTACTTC. This sequence joins TRBV14 and TRBJ2-5; possible D gene TRBD2, 6 bases. The CDR3 sequence is 12 residues long. Trimming took 3 bases from V and 7 from J, leaving 9 bases between them. Germline values: CDR1 SGHDN, CDR2 FVKESK. Together with reference TRBV14 and TRBJ2-5, the CDR3 gives the full variable domain: EAGVTQFPSHSVIEKGQTVTLRCDPISGHDNLYWYRRVMGKEIKFLLHFVKESKQDESGMPNNRFLAERTGGTYSTLKVQPAELEDSGVYFCASSQVGGTQYFGPGTRLLVL.

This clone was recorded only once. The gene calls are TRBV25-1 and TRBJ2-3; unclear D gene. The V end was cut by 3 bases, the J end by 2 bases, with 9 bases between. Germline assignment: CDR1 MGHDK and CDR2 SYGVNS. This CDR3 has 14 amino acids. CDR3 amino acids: CASSEGSHTDTQYF. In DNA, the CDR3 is TGTGCCAGCAGTGAGGGTTCCCACACAGATACGCAGTATTTT.

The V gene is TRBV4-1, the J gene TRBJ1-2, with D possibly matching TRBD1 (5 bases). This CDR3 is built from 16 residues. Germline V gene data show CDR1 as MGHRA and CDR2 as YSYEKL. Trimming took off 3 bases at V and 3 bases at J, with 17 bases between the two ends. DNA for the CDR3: TGCGCCAGCAGCCAGGGGGATATAAGGGGTGACTATGGCTACACCTTC. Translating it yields CASSQGDIRGDYGYTF.

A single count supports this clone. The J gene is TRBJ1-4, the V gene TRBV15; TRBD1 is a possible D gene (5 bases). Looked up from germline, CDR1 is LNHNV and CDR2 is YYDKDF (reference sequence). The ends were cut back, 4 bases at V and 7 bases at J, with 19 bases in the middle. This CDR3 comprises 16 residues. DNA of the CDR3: TGTGCCACCAGCACTCACCCTGGGGGGGGGAGTGAAAAACTGTTTTTT. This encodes CATSTHPGGGSEKLFF.